The text below deals with one T cell receptor (beta chain). Its antigen target is currently unknown. The input lacks base qualities; no much larger clone sits a single base away. Reading from cysteine to phenylalanine, the CDR3 counts 17 amino acids. This entry keeps only the CDR3 DNA: 51 bases, framed from base 1. CDR1 and CDR2 (MDHEN, SYDVKM) derive from the germline V gene. At the junction V is shortened by 6 bases and J by 1 base; bases outside the gene matches: 11. These data originate in a study of OX40 agonist ivuxolimab in advanced cancers. The study in broad terms: Ivuxolimab, which targeted the costimulatory receptor OX40 (CD134), was an agonistic, fully human IgG2 monoclonal antibody. Intravenous ivuxolimab was administered to patients every 2 weeks at six dose levels: 0.01, 0.1, 0.3, 1.5, 3 and 10 mg/kg. Among the roughly 52 dose-escalation patients, around 19 had hepatocellular carcinoma, roughly 15 melanoma, 9 renal cell carcinoma and 9 head and neck cancer. The dose-escalation cohort was roughly 80% male with a mean age of about 58 years, ranging from roughly 20 to 80. Patients were allowed to have had prior anti-PD-1, anti-PD-L1 or anti-CTLA-4 therapy, and 40% of the dose-escalation patients had previously received checkpoint inhibitors. Partial responses were achieved by three dose-escalation patients, of whom one had hepatocellular carcinoma and two had cutaneous melanoma. The point of sequencing TCRbeta in the periphery was to test whether ivuxolimab changed TCR sequence diversity and drove clonal T-cell expansion. The paper covers the monotherapy dose-escalation part of the phase I ivuxolimab trial, which included N = 52 patients.

The trial excluded patients who had a history of autoimmune disease or were on systemic immunosuppression. Peripheral blood for TCR sequencing was collected from all dose cohorts at baseline, on cycle 4 day 1, and on cycle 7 day 1. The samples were drawn from a first-in-human, open-label, multicenter phase I dose-escalation trial of ivuxolimab. Adults with locally advanced or metastatic head and neck squamous cell, hepatocellular, melanoma or renal cell carcinoma were enrolled in the trial. Before TCR sequencing, CD4+ T cells and CD8+ T cells from peripheral blood were sorted into separate populations. Genomic DNA was isolated from the sorted cells so that the TCRbeta CDR3 region could be sequenced. TCRbeta CDR3 regions were sequenced using the immunoSEQ Assay. In TCRdb, the immuneACCESS table is reduced to in-frame sequences with V and J assigned. These tables do not hold every clone; where another copy was compared, an unresolved V gene accounts for under half, and the others remain unexplained. The sample table contains 65,000 to 95,000 clones; only one count was recorded for just over 90% of them. The ten top clones hold 4.8% of the sample.

General findings and caveats noted by the study authors: The antigen specificity of the peripheral T cells that underwent clonal expansion was not determined. Partial responders in the 0.1-3.0 mg/kg groups had among the lowest normalized peripheral clonal expansion, especially among CD8+ T cells. At doses from 0.1 to 3.0 mg/kg, clonal expansion was seen in both CD4+ and CD8+ blood T cells between baseline and week 6. On average, CD8+ T cells showed more expanded clones than CD4+ T cells after ivuxolimab. Low levels of normalized T-cell clonal expansion were also shown by some nonresponding patients.

The clonotype originates from an adult with an advanced solid tumor such as melanoma, head and neck, liver or kidney cancer. The chain uses TRBV28 and TRBJ2-2; TRBD2 aligns with 7 central bases. The sequencing here drew on CD4+ or CD8+ T cells sorted from blood, taken in a trial of the OX40 agonist ivuxolimab. The bases read TGTGCCAGCAGCGGGAGGAATTTCAGGTTGAACACCGGGGAGCTGTTTTTT. It translates as CASSGRNFRLNTGELFF.